This T cell receptor beta chain stems from a study of cytomegalovirus exposure and HLA in healthy donors. Study-level information: In a previous analysis, 110 million or so unique TCR beta sequences were found from 150 million to 200 million T cells.

Both 60 Vbeta primers and 13 Jbeta primers went into the PCR. Clones were read by immunoSEQ multiplex PCR, and TCRdb kept only the in-frame ones, dropping some. This sample has 65,000 to 85,000 clones, with around four fifths found just once. The CDR3 runs 14 residues. V shed 3 bases and J shed 3 bases, with 9 bases lying between them. Germline V gene sequence: CDR1 SGHNT, CDR2 YENEEA. This sequence was found in a man between 45 and 60 years old in good health and CMV-seropositive. The V and J genes are TRBV11-3 and TRBJ2-1; D is perhaps TRBD2 (5 bases). The sample consisted of PBMCs. The CDR3, as DNA: TGTGCCAGCAGCTTCGGAGAGGGCTACAATGAGCAGTTCTTC. Translated: CASSFGEGYNEQFF.